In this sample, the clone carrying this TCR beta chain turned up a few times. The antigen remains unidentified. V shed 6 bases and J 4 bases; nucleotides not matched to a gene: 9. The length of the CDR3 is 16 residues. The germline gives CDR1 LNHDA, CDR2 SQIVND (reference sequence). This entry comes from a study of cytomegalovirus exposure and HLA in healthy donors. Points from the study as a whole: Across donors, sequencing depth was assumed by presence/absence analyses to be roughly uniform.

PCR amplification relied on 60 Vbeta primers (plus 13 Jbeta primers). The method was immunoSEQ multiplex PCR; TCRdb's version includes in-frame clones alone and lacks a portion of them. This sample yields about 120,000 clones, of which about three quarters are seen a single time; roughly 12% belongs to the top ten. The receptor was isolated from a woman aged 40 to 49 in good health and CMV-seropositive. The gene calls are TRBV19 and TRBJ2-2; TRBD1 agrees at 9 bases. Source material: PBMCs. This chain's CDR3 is CASSLGTGSSTGELFF. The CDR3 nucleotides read TGTGCCAGTAGCCTTGGGACAGGGTCGAGCACCGGGGAGCTGTTTTTT.